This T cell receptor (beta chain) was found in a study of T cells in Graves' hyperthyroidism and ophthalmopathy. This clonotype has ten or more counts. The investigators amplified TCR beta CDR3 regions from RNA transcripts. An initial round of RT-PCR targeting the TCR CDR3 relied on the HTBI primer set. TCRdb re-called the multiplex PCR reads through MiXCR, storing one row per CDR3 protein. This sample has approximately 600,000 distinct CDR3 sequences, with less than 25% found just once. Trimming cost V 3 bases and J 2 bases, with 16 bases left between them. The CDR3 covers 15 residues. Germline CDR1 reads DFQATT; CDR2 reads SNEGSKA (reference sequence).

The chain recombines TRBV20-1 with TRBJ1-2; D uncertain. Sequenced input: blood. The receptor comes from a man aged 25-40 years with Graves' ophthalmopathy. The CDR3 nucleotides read TGCAGTGCTAGTTTCGGTAGGACGGTGAACTATGGCTACACCTTC. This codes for CSASFGRTVNYGYTF.